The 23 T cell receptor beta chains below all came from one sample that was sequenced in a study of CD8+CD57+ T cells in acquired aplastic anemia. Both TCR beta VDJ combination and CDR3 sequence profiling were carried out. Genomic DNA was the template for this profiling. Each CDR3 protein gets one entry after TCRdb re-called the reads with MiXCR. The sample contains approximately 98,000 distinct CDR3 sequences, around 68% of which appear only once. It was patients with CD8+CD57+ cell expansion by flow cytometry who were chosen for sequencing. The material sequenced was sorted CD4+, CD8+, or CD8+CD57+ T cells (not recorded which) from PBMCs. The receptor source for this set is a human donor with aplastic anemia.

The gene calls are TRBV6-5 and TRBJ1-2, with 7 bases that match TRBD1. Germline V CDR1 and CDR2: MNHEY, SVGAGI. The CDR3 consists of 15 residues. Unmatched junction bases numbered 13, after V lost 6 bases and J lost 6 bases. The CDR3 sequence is CASSYHDRVNDGYTF. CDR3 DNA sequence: TGTGCCAGCAGCTATCATGACAGGGTCAATGATGGCTACACCTTC.

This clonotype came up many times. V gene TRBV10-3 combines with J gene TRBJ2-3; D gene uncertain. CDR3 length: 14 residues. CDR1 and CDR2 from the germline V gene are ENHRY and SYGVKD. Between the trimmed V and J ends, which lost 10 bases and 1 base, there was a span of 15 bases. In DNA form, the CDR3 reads TGTGCCACCGAAAGTGGCACAGGCACAGATACGCAGTATTTT. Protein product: CATESGTGTDTQYF.

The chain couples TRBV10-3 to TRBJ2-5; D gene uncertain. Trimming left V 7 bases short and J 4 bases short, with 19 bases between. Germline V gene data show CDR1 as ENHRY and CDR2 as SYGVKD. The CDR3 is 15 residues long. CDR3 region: CAIKKDRRDGETQYF. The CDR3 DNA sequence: TGTGCCATCAAGAAGGACCGCCGAGACGGAGAGACCCAGTACTTC.

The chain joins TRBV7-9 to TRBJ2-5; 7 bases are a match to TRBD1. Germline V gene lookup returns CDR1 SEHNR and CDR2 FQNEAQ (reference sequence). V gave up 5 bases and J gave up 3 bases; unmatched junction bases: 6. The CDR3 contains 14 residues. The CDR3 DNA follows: TGTGCCAGCAGCCTTCCGGGACAGAAAGAGACCCAGTACTTC. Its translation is CASSLPGQKETQYF.

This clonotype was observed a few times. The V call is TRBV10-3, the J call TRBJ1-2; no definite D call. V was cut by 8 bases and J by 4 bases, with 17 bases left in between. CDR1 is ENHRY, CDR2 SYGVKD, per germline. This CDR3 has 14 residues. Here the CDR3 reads CAISPGNSIYGYTF. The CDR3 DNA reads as TGTGCCATCTCCCCGGGCAATTCGATCTATGGCTACACCTTC.

In DNA form, the CDR3 reads TGCAGTGCGGGACTCACTGAAGCTTTCTTT. Its translation is CSAGLTEAFF. The chain is built from TRBV20-1 and TRBJ1-1; weak D call: TRBD1 (5 bases). In germline, CDR1 is DFQATT, CDR2 SNEGSKA (reference sequence). The V and J ends lost 6 bases and 4 bases respectively, with 6 bases between them. The CDR3 covers 10 residues.

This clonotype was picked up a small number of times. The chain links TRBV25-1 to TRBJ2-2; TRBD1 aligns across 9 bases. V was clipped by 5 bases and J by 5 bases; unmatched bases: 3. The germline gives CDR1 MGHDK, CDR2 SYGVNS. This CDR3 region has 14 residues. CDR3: CASSPGTGTGELFF. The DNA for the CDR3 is TGTGCCAGCAGTCCCGGGACAGGGACCGGGGAGCTGTTTTTT.

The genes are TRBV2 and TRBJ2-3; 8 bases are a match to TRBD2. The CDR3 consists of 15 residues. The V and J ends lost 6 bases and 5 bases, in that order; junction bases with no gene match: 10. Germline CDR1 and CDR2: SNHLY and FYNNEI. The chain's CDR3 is CASSPLREGVDTQYF. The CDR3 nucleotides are TGTGCCAGCAGCCCCCTTCGGGAGGGGGTAGATACGCAGTATTTT. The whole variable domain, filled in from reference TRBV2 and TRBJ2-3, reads EPEVTQTPSHQVTQMGQEVILRCVPISNHLYFYWYRQILGQKVEFLVSFYNNEISEKSEIFDDQFSVERPDGSNFTLKIRSTKLEDSAMYFCASSPLREGVDTQYFGPGTRLTVL.

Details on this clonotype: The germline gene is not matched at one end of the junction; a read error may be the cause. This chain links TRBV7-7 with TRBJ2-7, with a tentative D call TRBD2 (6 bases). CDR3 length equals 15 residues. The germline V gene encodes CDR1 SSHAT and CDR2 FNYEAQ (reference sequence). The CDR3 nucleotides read TGTGCTAGCAGCTTAGCGGAGGGCAGGGTCGGCGAGCAGTACTTC. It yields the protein CASSLAEGRVGEQYF.

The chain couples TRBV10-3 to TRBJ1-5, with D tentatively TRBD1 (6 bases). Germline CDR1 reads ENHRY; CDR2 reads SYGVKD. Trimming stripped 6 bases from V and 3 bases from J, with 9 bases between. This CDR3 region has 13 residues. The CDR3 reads CAISRGLNQPQHF. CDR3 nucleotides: TGTGCCATCAGCAGGGGCCTCAATCAGCCCCAGCATTTT.

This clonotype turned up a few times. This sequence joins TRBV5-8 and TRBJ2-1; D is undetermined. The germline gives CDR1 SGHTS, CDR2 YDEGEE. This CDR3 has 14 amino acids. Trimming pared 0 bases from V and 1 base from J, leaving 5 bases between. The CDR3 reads CASSLGESYNEQFF. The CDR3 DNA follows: TGTGCCAGCAGCTTGGGTGAGTCCTACAATGAGCAGTTCTTC.

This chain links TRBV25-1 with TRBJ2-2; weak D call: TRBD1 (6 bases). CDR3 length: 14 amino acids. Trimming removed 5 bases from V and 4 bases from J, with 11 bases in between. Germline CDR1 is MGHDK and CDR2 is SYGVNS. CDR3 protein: CASSSGTFTGELFF. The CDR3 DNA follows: TGTGCCAGCAGTTCCGGGACATTCACCGGGGAGCTGTTTTTT.

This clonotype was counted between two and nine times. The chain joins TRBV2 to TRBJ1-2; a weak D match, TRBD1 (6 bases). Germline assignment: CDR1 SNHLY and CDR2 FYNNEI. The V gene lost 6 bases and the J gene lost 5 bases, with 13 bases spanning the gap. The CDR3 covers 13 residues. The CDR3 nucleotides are TGTGCCAGCAGGGTGAGGGGGGGATATGGCTACACCTTC. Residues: CASRVRGGYGYTF.

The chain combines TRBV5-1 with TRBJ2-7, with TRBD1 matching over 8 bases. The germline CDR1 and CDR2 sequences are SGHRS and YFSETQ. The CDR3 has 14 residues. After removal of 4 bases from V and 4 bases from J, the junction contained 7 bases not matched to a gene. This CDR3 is CASSVRQGAYEQYF. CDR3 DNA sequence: TGCGCCAGCAGCGTCCGGCAGGGGGCTTACGAGCAGTACTTC.

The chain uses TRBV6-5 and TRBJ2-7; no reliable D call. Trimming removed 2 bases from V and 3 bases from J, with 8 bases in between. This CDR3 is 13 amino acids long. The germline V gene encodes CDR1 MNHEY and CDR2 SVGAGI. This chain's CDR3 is CASSYGTNYEQYF. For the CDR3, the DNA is TGTGCCAGCAGTTACGGTACGAACTACGAGCAGTACTTC.

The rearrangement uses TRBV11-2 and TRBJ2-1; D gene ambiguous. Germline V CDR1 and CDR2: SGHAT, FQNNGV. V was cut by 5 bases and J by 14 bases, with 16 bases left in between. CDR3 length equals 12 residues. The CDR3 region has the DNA TGTGCCAGCAGCAAAGACCGGGTCCTAGAGTTCTTC. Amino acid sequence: CASSKDRVLEFF. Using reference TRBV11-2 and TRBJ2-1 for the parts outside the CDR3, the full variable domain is EAGVAQSPRYKIIEKRQSVAFWCNPISGHATLYWYQQILGQGPKLLIQFQNNGVVDDSQLPKDRFSAERLKGVDSTLKIQPAKLEDSAVYLCASSKDRVLEFFGPGTRLTVL.

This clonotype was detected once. The CDR3: CSAGRPPNQPQHF. CDR3 nucleotide sequence: TGCAGTGCTGGGCGTCCGCCCAATCAGCCCCAGCATTTT. The chain is built from TRBV20-1 and TRBJ1-5; D gene uncertain. The V and J ends lost 5 bases and 3 bases respectively, with 11 bases between them. In germline, CDR1 is DFQATT, CDR2 SNEGSKA (reference sequence). The CDR3 length is 13 residues.

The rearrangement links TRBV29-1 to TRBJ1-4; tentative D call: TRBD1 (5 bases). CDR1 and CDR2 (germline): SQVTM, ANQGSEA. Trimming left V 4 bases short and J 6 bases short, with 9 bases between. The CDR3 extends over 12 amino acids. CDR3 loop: CSVVAQDEKLFF. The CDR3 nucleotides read TGCAGCGTTGTAGCACAGGATGAAAAACTGTTTTTT. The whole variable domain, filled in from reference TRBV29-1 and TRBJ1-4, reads SAVISQKPSRDICQRGTSLTIQCQVDSQVTMMFWYRQQPGQSLTLIATANQGSEATYESGFVIDKFPISRPNLTFSTLTVSNMSPEDSSIYLCSVVAQDEKLFFGSGTQLSVL.

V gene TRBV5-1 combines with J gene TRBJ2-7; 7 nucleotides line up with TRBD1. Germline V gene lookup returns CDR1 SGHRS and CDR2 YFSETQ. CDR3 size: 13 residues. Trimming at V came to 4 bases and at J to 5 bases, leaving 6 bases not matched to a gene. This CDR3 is CASSRDRADEQYF. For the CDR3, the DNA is TGCGCCAGCAGCCGCGACAGGGCCGACGAGCAGTACTTC. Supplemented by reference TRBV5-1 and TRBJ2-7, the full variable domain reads KAGVTQTPRYLIKTRGQQVTLSCSPISGHRSVSWYQQTPGQGLQFLFEYFSETQRNKGNFPGRFSGRQFSNSRSEMNVSTLELGDSALYLCASSRDRADEQYFGPGTRLTVT.

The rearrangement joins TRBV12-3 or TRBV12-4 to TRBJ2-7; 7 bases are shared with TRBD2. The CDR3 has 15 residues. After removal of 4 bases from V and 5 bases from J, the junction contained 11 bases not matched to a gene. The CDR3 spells CASSSQAGWRHEQYF. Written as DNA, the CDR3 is TGTGCCAGCAGTTCCCAAGCGGGGTGGCGCCACGAGCAGTACTTC.

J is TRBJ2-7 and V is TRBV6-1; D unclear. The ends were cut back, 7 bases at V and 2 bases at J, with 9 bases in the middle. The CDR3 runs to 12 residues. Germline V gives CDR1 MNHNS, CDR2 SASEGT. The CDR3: CASMRVTYEQYF. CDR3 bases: TGTGCCAGCATGCGCGTTACCTACGAGCAGTACTTC.

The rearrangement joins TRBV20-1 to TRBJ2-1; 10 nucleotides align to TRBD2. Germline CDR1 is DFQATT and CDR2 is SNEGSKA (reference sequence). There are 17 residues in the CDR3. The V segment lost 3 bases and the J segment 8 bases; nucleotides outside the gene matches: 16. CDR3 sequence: CSASRTSGMPLHDEQFF. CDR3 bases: TGCAGTGCTAGCCGAACTAGCGGGATGCCTCTACACGATGAGCAGTTCTTC.

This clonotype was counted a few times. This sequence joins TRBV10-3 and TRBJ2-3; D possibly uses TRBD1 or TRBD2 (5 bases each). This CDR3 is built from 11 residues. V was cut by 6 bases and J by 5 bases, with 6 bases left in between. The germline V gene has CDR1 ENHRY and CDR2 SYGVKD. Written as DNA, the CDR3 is TGTGCCATCAGGGGGGTAGATACGCAGTATTTT. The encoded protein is CAIRGVDTQYF.